This T cell receptor (beta chain) stems from a study of blood T cell repertoires in COVID-19. About the research overall: Cohort 3 donors counted as recovered after two negative PCRs, clearance, or resolved symptoms.

J was trimmed by 4 bases and V by 1 base; bases with no gene match: 9. The CDR3 totals 16 residues. The germline gives CDR1 LGHDT, CDR2 YNNKEL (reference sequence). Sequencing was performed with immunoSEQ multiplex PCR; in TCRdb, only in-frame clones are kept and a portion is missing. The sample consists of 350,000 to 450,000 clones, around 87% of them appearing once. The V and J genes are TRBV3-1 (or the pseudogene TRBV3-2) and TRBJ2-7, with 8 nucleotides matching TRBD2. The sequence was collected from a man in his forties in a cohort exposed to, infected with or recovered from COVID-19 (not recorded which). Sequencing input: PBMCs or T cells enriched from blood (not recorded which). DNA for the CDR3: TGTGCCAGCAGCCAAGGGCTAGCGGGTTCTATATACGAGCAGTACTTC. It is translated as CASSQGLAGSIYEQYF.